Below are 11 T cell receptor beta chains sequenced from a single sample in a study of blood T cell repertoires in COVID-19. TCRdb's copy holds only in-frame clones and misses some; the assay was immunoSEQ multiplex PCR. The data show some 530,000 clones, 80% to 90% seen once. Sample: peripheral blood. Receptors were obtained from a human donor in a cohort sampled during active COVID-19.

The DNA of the CDR3 is TGTGCCAGCAGCTTAGTCGGGACAATCAATGGAAACACCATATATTTT. As protein: CASSLVGTINGNTIYF. This chain connects TRBV7-2 to TRBJ1-3; tentative D call: TRBD1 (6 bases). The CDR3 extends over 16 amino acids. In germline, CDR1 is SGHTA, CDR2 FQGNSA. V dropped 1 base and J dropped 3 bases, with 13 bases sitting between them.

Only one count was recorded for this clone. The chain combines TRBV12-5 with TRBJ2-1, with unresolved D. V was clipped by 3 bases and J by 4 bases, with 16 bases between them. The CDR3 runs 16 residues. In germline, CDR1 is LGHNT, CDR2 FRNRAP. The CDR3 nucleotides are TGTGCTAGTGGTTTAGCTACTACCTTACTTTACAATGAGCAGTTCTTC. Translating it yields CASGLATTLLYNEQFF.

The gene calls are TRBV11-1 and TRBJ2-2; D gene ambiguous. V was shortened by 0 bases and J by 4 bases, with 6 bases between the two germline ends. The CDR3 loop spans 14 amino acids. Germline loops: CDR1 SGHAT, CDR2 FQDESV (reference sequence). The CDR3 sequence: CASSLAWSTGELFF. As DNA, the CDR3 is TGTGCCAGCAGCTTAGCGTGGAGCACCGGGGAGCTGTTTTTT.

The chain carries TRBV30 and TRBJ2-2; D might be TRBD1 (6 bases). The germline V gene has CDR1 GTSNPN and CDR2 SVGIG (reference sequence). The CDR3 length is 14 residues. V lost 5 bases and J lost 9, with 19 bases in between. The DNA of the CDR3 is TGTGCCTGGTGTAGGCCTGGGGGCTATCGGGAGCTGTTTTTT. This translates into CAWCRPGGYRELFF. Combining the CDR3 with reference TRBV30 and TRBJ2-2 gives the whole variable domain SQTIHQWPATLVQPVGSPLSLECTVEGTSNPNLYWYRQAAGRGLQLLFYSVGIGQISSEVPQNLSASRPQDRQFILSSKKLLLSDSGFYLCAWCRPGGYRELFFGEGSRLTVL.

The V gene is TRBV5-4, the J gene TRBJ2-1, with a tentative D call TRBD2 (6 bases). V was pared by 1 base and J by 5 bases, with 10 bases between. The CDR3 has 14 residues. Germline V gene sequence: CDR1 SGHNT, CDR2 YYREEE (reference sequence). CDR3 in amino acids: CASSLKLANNEQFF. The CDR3 nucleotides read TGTGCCAGCAGCTTGAAACTAGCAAACAATGAGCAGTTCTTC. Together with reference TRBV5-4 and TRBJ2-1, the CDR3 gives the full variable domain: ETGVTQSPTHLIKTRGQQVTLRCSSQSGHNTVSWYQQALGQGPQFIFQYYREEENGRGNFPPRFSGLQFPNYSSELNVNALELDDSALYLCASSLKLANNEQFFGPGTRLTVL.

This sequence joins TRBV7-9 and TRBJ2-5, with TRBD1 matching over 8 bases. This CDR3 is built from 15 residues. The trim removed 5 bases at V and 5 bases at J, leaving 10 bases unmatched. Germline values: CDR1 SEHNR, CDR2 FQNEAQ (reference sequence). The CDR3 protein is CASSPGTGRVETQYF. CDR3 nucleotide sequence: TGTGCCAGCAGCCCGGGGACAGGAAGGGTGGAGACCCAGTACTTC.

This clone showed up many times. The chain combines TRBV19 with TRBJ2-1; perhaps TRBD1 as D (6 bases). This CDR3 comprises 16 residues. Deletions cut 1 base from V and 5 bases from J, with 15 bases between. Germline CDR1 reads LNHDA; CDR2 reads SQIVND (reference sequence). CDR3 loop: CASSIVLTGRDNEQFF. CDR3 bases: TGTGCCAGTAGTATAGTTCTAACAGGGCGCGACAATGAGCAGTTCTTC.

The chain couples TRBV7-2 to TRBJ2-7; the match to TRBD2 covers 8 bases. Germline V gene data show CDR1 as SGHTA and CDR2 as FQGNSA. V lost 6 bases and J lost 4; bases outside the gene matches: 14. CDR3 length: 16 residues. The CDR3 spells CASSSGGERRLYEQYF. The CDR3 DNA is TGTGCCAGCAGTTCGGGAGGGGAGCGGCGCTTGTACGAGCAGTACTTC.

This clone came up once. The rearrangement links TRBV30 to TRBJ2-1; 9 bases match TRBD2. V gave up 3 bases and J gave up 2 bases; unmatched junction bases: 5. The CDR3 covers 15 residues. Per the germline V gene, CDR1 is GTSNPN and CDR2 is SVGIG (reference sequence). The CDR3 region is CAWSGLAQTYNEQFF. CDR3 sequence (DNA): TGTGCCTGGAGCGGACTAGCGCAGACCTACAATGAGCAGTTCTTC.

The V gene is TRBV20-1, the J gene TRBJ2-1; D is ambiguous. V was shortened by 3 bases and J by 4 bases, with 13 bases between the two germline ends. This CDR3 spans 14 amino acids. The germline V gene has CDR1 DFQATT and CDR2 SNEGSKA (reference sequence). CDR3 in amino acids: CSASWISGYNEQFF. The CDR3 nucleotides are TGCAGTGCTAGTTGGATTTCAGGATACAATGAGCAGTTCTTC.

J is TRBJ2-7 and V is TRBV19; 10 positions agree with TRBD1. Germline V gene data show CDR1 as LNHDA and CDR2 as SQIVND (reference sequence). The CDR3 is 15 residues long. V shed 7 bases and J 2 bases; nucleotides not matched to a gene: 8. CDR3 amino acids: CASKLSGQGPYEQYF. CDR3 bases: TGTGCCAGTAAACTATCGGGACAGGGGCCCTACGAGCAGTACTTC. The variable domain in full, with the rest retrieved from reference TRBV19 and TRBJ2-7, is DGGITQSPKYLFRKEGQNVTLSCEQNLNHDAMYWYRQDPGQGLRLIYYSQIVNDFQKGDIAEGYSVSREKKESFPLTVTSAQKNPTAFYLCASKLSGQGPYEQYFGPGTRLTVT.